This T cell receptor (beta chain) appears in the sequencing data of a study of blood T cell repertoires in COVID-19. Donors were grouped by their self-reported clinical history. The protocol was immunoSEQ multiplex PCR, while the TCRdb copy is restricted to in-frame clones and leaves out a portion. The sample consists of about 250,000 clones, about 89% of them appearing once. The sequenced sample was PBMCs or T cells enriched from blood (not recorded which). This clonotype originated in a man aged 40-50 years who had recovered from COVID-19.

The CDR3 sequence is CASSPPGSDRGVYGYTF. The DNA of the CDR3 is TGTGCCAGCAGTCCACCCGGCTCGGACAGGGGGGTATATGGCTACACCTTC. This chain joins TRBV28 and TRBJ1-2; TRBD1 matches at 10 bases. Germline V gene lookup returns CDR1 MDHEN and CDR2 SYDVKM. CDR3 length: 17 amino acids. V shed 5 bases, J shed 5 bases, and the junction held 14 bases outside the gene matches.